The clone carrying this T cell receptor (beta chain) has just one count. Assay used: immunoSEQ multiplex PCR; TCRdb lists only in-frame clones, some missing. The sample has 65,000 to 85,000 clones, 85% to 95% seen once. The sample is drawn from a study of brain T cells in children with intractable seizures. Before surgery, patients took at least one anti-epileptic drug. The specimen comprised peripheral blood, sampled at surgery. The receptor was isolated from a boy under two years old with tuberous sclerosis and intractable seizures.

In DNA form, the CDR3 reads TGTGCCAGCAGTTACCCGGAGGGCAGGGGAAGAACTGAAGCTTTCTTT. Its translation: CASSYPEGRGRTEAFF. The chain employs TRBV6-2 or TRBV6-3 and TRBJ1-1; tentatively, D is TRBD1 (6 bases). The CDR3 length is 16 residues. V was pared by 2 bases and J by 5 bases, with 18 bases between. Germline CDR1 reads MNHEY; CDR2 reads SVGEGT.